This TCR beta chain was sequenced in a study of cytotoxic CD8 clonotypes in ibrutinib-treated CLL. Target depth was 1 in 200,000 to 1 in 1 million T cells, about 10x per clonotype. Method: immunoSEQ multiplex PCR; TCRdb's copy keeps in-frame clones and lacks some. The sample comprises approximately 67,000 clones, about 84% of which are singletons, and around 7.7% rests with the top ten. Study-wide results and caveats: Contraction or stability on treatment was seen for public clonotypes, which were uncommon. Measured clonality at baseline was greater than in age-matched healthy donors and tracked with circulating CD8+ T-cell counts.

The germline gives CDR1 LNHDA, CDR2 SQIVND (reference sequence). The CDR3 spans 15 residues. Trimming stripped 2 bases from V and 6 bases from J, with 16 bases between. Concerning this clone: Its antigen is as yet unknown.

Specimen: PBMCs, collected at disease progression, from a patient treated with ibrutinib. V gene TRBV19 combines with J gene TRBJ1-2; no definite D call. The sequence came from a human donor with chronic lymphocytic leukemia. The CDR3, as DNA: TGTGCCAGTAGTATACCCTTCCGGAGGGTTGATGGCTACACCTTC. Its translation is CASSIPFRRVDGYTF.